A selection of T cell receptor beta chains follows, all from one sample in a study of T cell changes during pregnancy in multiple sclerosis. Clones were sequenced by immunoSEQ multiplex PCR, and TCRdb holds only the in-frame ones, with some missing. The data show some 52,000 clones, with 85% to 95% seen just once and just under 0.75% held by the top ten. Source: CD4+ T cells from peripheral blood mononuclear cells, taken in the third trimester of pregnancy. The receptors here all came from a female donor with multiple sclerosis, enrolled in a pregnancy study. The CDR3 runs from the conserved cysteine through the conserved F or W. The D gene is left open where the match is weak. Clone size is stated in some rows and not others, as once, few, many or a class when expanded.

clone_size j_call d_call v_call cdr3_nt cdr3_aa
NA TRBJ2-3 TRBD2 TRBV25-1 TGTGCCAGCAGTGACGGACTAGCGGGGGCCACAGATACGCAGTATTTT CASSDGLAGATDTQYF
NA TRBJ2-5 TRBD2 TRBV28 TGTGCCAGCGGCCAACGGACTAGTCTGCAGACCCAGTACTTC CASGQRTSLQTQYF
NA TRBJ1-2 TRBD1 TRBV6-5 TGTGCCAGCAGTTACTCCCGAACAGGGGGAGGCTACACCTTC CASSYSRTGGGYTF
NA TRBJ2-2 NA TRBV14 TGTGCCAGCAGCCCAAGTCTAATCGGGGAGCTGTTTTTT CASSPSLIGELFF
NA TRBJ2-5 NA TRBV7-2 TGTGCCAGCAGCCGCCCGGGGTACCAAGAGACCCAGTACTTC CASSRPGYQETQYF
NA TRBJ1-1 TRBD1 TRBV5-6 TGTGCCAGCAGATTGACAGGGGCCCCGAACACTGAAGCTTTCTTT CASRLTGAPNTEAFF
NA TRBJ1-1 NA TRBV5-1 TGCGCCAGCACCTTTGGAGGGGCCACTGAAGCTTTCTTT CASTFGGATEAFF
once TRBJ2-7 TRBD2 TRBV5-5 TGTGCCAGCAGCTTTCAGGGACTACCAACAAACGAGCAGTACTTC CASSFQGLPTNEQYF
NA TRBJ1-2 TRBD1 TRBV10-3 TGTGCCATCAGCATCGACAGGGACAGGAGTGGCTACACCTTC CAISIDRDRSGYTF
NA TRBJ2-4 NA TRBV7-8 TGTGCCAGCACCGAAGGGGGTCCCAACATTCAGTACTTC CASTEGGPNIQYF
once TRBJ2-7 TRBD1 TRBV30 TGTGCCTGGAGTGAAGACAGGGCTGGCGAGCAGTACTTC CAWSEDRAGEQYF
NA TRBJ2-3 TRBD2 TRBV10-3 TGTGCCATCAGTCCTAGCGGGGGGGCAGGTACGCAGTATTTT CAISPSGGAGTQYF
NA TRBJ1-2 NA TRBV5-5 TGTGCCAGCAGCTTGGGGCCCCTGAACAGGGCGGCTAACTATGGCTACACCTTC CASSLGPLNRAANYGYTF
NA TRBJ1-1 TRBD1 TRBV20-1 TGCAGTGCTAGATGGACAGGGGGGTTCTTCTTT CSARWTGGFFF
NA TRBJ2-5 NA TRBV18 TGTGCCAGCTTTCGGGGAGCCGGGGAGACCCAGTACTTC CASFRGAGETQYF
NA TRBJ1-3 NA TRBV12-5 TGTGCTAGTGGTTTGCCGGACTTGGGGAGCATATATTTT CASGLPDLGSIYF
NA TRBJ2-7 TRBD1 TRBV5-6 TGTGCCAGCAGCGCGACAGGGGGCGAATACGAGCAGTACTTC CASSATGGEYEQYF
NA TRBJ2-1 TRBD2 TRBV6-5 TGTGCCAGCAGTTACCGACGTTTTAGCGGGGGGACAGAGCAGTTCTTC CASSYRRFSGGTEQFF
NA TRBJ1-2 NA TRBV11-1 TGTGCCAGCAGCCCCGGGGGGAACTATGGCTACACCTTC CASSPGGNYGYTF
NA TRBJ2-1 TRBD2 TRBV18 TGTGCCAGCTCCCCGGGACTAGCGGGGAACAATGAGCAGTTCTTC CASSPGLAGNNEQFF
NA TRBJ2-3 TRBD2 TRBV30 TGTGCCTGGAGGTCCCCGCCTGTAGCGGGGGCCGATACGCAGTATTTT CAWRSPPVAGADTQYF
NA TRBJ2-2 NA TRBV19 TGTGCCAGTAGTTTAGACAGGGGGGAGCTGTTTTTT CASSLDRGELFF
NA TRBJ1-5 NA TRBV19 TGTGCCAGCAGGCGTCGGCCGATTGGGAATCAGCCCCAGCATTTT CASRRRPIGNQPQHF
NA TRBJ2-3 NA TRBV5-1 TGCGCCAGCAGCTTCCCCGAGCGGGTCGACACAGATACGCAGTATTTT CASSFPERVDTDTQYF
few TRBJ1-5 TRBD1 TRBV10-3 TGTGCCACCGGGACAGGTGATCAGCCCCAGCATTTT CATGTGDQPQHF
NA TRBJ1-1 TRBD1 TRBV27 TGTGCCAGCAGTTTATCAGCGGGGACAGGGGTCACTGAAGCTTTCTTT CASSLSAGTGVTEAFF
NA TRBJ2-1 TRBD1 TRBV2 TGTGCCAGCACCGACAGAGGACAGGGAGGCGAGCAGTTCTTC CASTDRGQGGEQFF
once TRBJ2-7 TRBD1 TRBV7-2 TGTGCCAGCAGCTTAGCGTTTAAAGACTCAAGGGACAGGGTTTCCTACGAGCAGTACTTC CASSLAFKDSRDRVSYEQYF
NA TRBJ1-5 NA TRBV5-3 TGTGCCAGAAGCCCGCCCGACAGGTGCAATCAGCCCCAGCATTTT CARSPPDRCNQPQHF
NA TRBJ2-3 NA TRBV15 TGTGCCACCAGCAGAGATCATGGTAATCGGGATACGCAGTATTTT CATSRDHGNRDTQYF
NA TRBJ1-1 NA TRBV19 TGTGCCAGTAGTATAGTCTCACGAGACACTGAAGCTTTCTTT CASSIVSRDTEAFF
NA TRBJ2-1 TRBD2 TRBV11-3 TGTGCCAGCAGCTTCGGAGCGGGGGGGCCCAATGAGCAGTTCTTC CASSFGAGGPNEQFF
NA TRBJ2-7 NA TRBV11-2 TGTGCCAGCAGCTTAGAATTGAGCCCGGGGAGGTCCGAGCAGTACTTC CASSLELSPGRSEQYF
NA TRBJ2-3 TRBD2 TRBV6-1 TGTGCCAGCAGGGGACTAGCGGGTAACACAGATACGCAGTATTTT CASRGLAGNTDTQYF
NA TRBJ1-5 NA TRBV6-6 TGTGCCAGCAGTTACCTGGGAGGGGGAAGCAATCAGCCCCAGCATTTT CASSYLGGGSNQPQHF
NA TRBJ1-1 NA TRBV30 TGTGCCTGGAGTACGCAGGAGAACACTGAAGCTTTCTTT CAWSTQENTEAFF
few TRBJ2-1 TRBD2 TRBV5-1 TGCGCCAGCAGCAGGACTAGCCCGAGCTCCTACAATGAGCAGTTCTTC CASSRTSPSSYNEQFF